Listed below are T cell receptor beta chains from one sample, sequenced in a study of Ad26.COV2.S vaccination and SARS-CoV-2 variants. The method was immunoSEQ multiplex PCR; TCRdb's version includes in-frame clones alone and lacks a portion of them. The sample lists some 290,000 clones, 70% to 90% seen once, with more than 1.5% in the top ten. The material was peripheral blood, obtained in a trial of Ad26.COV2.S vaccine versus placebo. All receptors derive from a person aged 18-65 years who received the Ad26.COV2.S COVID-19 vaccine or a placebo. Both conserved end residues are part of each CDR3. Each record gives: J gene, V gene, D gene, clone size, CDR3 protein, CDR3 DNA. The D gene is left open where the match is weak. Only some rows state a clone size, as once, few, many or a class for expanded clones.

J: TRBJ2-4
V: TRBV19
D: NA
size: NA
CDR3: CASSIGLQIVAKNIQYF
DNA: TGTGCCAGTAGTATAGGGCTACAGATCGTAGCCAAAAACATTCAGTACTTC

J: TRBJ2-5
V: TRBV18
D: NA
size: NA
CDR3: CASSLQGGQETQYF
DNA: TGTGCCAGCTCACTGCAGGGCGGTCAAGAGACCCAGTACTTC

J: TRBJ1-2
V: TRBV2
D: NA
size: NA
CDR3: CASSETSSNYGYTF
DNA: TGTGCCAGCAGTGAAACATCGTCCAACTATGGCTACACCTTC

J: TRBJ1-1
V: TRBV11-2
D: NA
size: NA
CDR3: CASSFGQTEAFF
DNA: TGTGCCAGCAGCTTCGGACAGACTGAAGCTTTCTTT

J: TRBJ1-2
V: TRBV6-5
D: NA
size: NA
CDR3: CASSTGWDPGGGYTF
DNA: TGTGCCAGCAGTACCGGCTGGGACCCCGGAGGTGGCTACACCTTC

J: TRBJ1-2
V: TRBV3-1/TRBV3-2
D: NA
size: few
CDR3: CASSHGFGQQLYGYTF
DNA: TGTGCCAGCAGCCATGGTTTCGGTCAACAGCTCTATGGCTACACCTTC

J: TRBJ2-5
V: TRBV5-6
D: TRBD2
size: NA
CDR3: CASSLIGLAGVVETQYF
DNA: TGTGCCAGCAGCTTAATCGGACTAGCGGGGGTAGTGGAGACCCAGTACTTC

J: TRBJ2-5
V: TRBV4-1
D: TRBD2
size: NA
CDR3: CASSPGGGVKETQYF
DNA: TGCGCCAGCAGCCCGGGAGGCGGGGTGAAAGAGACCCAGTACTTC

J: TRBJ1-5
V: TRBV15
D: NA
size: NA
CDR3: CATSRSRTWEYSNQPQHF
DNA: TGTGCCACCAGCAGGAGTCGGACTTGGGAATATAGCAATCAGCCCCAGCATTTT

J: TRBJ2-3
V: TRBV3-1/TRBV3-2
D: NA
size: NA
CDR3: CASSQPGGWADTQYF
DNA: TGTGCCAGCAGCCAACCCGGGGGATGGGCAGATACGCAGTATTTT